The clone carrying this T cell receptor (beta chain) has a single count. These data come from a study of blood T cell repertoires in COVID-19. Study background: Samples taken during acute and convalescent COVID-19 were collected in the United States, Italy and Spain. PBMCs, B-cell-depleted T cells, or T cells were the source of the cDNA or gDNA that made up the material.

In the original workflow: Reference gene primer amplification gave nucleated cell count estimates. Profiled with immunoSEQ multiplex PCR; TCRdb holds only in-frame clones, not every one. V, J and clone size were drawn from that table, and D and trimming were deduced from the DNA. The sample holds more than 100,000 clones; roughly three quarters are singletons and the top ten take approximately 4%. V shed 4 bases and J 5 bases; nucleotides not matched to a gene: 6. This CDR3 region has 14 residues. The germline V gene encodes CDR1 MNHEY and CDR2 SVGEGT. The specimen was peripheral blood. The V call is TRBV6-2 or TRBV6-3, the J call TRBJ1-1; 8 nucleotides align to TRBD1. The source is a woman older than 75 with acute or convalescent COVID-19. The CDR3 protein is CASSWEQGGTEAFF. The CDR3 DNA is TGTGCCAGCAGTTGGGAACAGGGGGGGACTGAAGCTTTCTTT.